These 15 T cell receptor beta chains were sequenced from one sample in a study of T cell repertoires in cytomegalovirus infection. TCRdb re-derived calls from the reads in MiXCR, one entry per CDR3 protein. Of roughly 220,000 distinct CDR3 sequences listed, 30% to 45% were seen once; the top ten hold 55% to 70%. The antigens of these receptors remain unknown. Sample: CD8+ T cells from cultured PBMCs, taken from culture after CMV antigen stimulation. All receptors derive from a human donor in good health (CMV status not recorded). Some clones in this sample may be carry-over from other donors' samples.

This clonotype has a handful of counts. V is TRBV7-6 and J is TRBJ2-3; D gene ambiguous. The ends were cut back, 5 bases at V and 2 bases at J, with 20 bases in the middle. Germline V gene sequence: CDR1 SGHVS, CDR2 FNYEAQ. The CDR3 consists of 17 residues. The CDR3 nucleotides are TGTGCCAGCAGCCTATCCAAGCTTCTCAGACTCACAGATACGCAGTATTTT. As protein: CASSLSKLLRLTDTQYF.

Regarding this clonotype: Mismatch with germline at one junction end may stem from a read error. The chain links TRBV7-2 to TRBJ2-2; the match to TRBD2 covers 13 bases. The CDR3 has 16 residues. The germline V gene has CDR1 SGHTA and CDR2 FQGNSA. Here the CDR3 DNA reads TGTGCCAGCAGCTCGGGACTAGCGGGATTCACCGGGGTGCTGTTTTTT. Translation: CASSSGLAGFTGVLFF.

V usage is TRBV20-1 and J usage is TRBJ2-5; TRBD1 agrees at 7 bases. The CDR3 sequence is 14 residues long. The germline gives CDR1 DFQATT, CDR2 SNEGSKA (reference sequence). Trimming cost V 2 bases and J 3 bases; bases outside gene matches: 6. CDR3 amino acids: CSARNLGGEETQYF. The CDR3 coding sequence is TGCAGTGCTAGAAACTTAGGGGGCGAAGAGACCCAGTACTTC.

This clonotype was seen repeatedly, ten times or more. This chain joins TRBV7-2 and TRBJ1-5; TRBD1 agrees at 7 bases. This CDR3 region has 13 residues. CDR1 and CDR2 from the germline V gene are SGHTA and FQGNSA. J lost 6 bases, V lost 3 bases, and 2 bases had no gene match. In nucleotides, the CDR3 is TGTGCCAGCAGCTTCGACAGGGCTCAGCCCCAGCATTTT. This codes for CASSFDRAQPQHF.

This clonotype occurred a few times. The V and J genes are TRBV19 and TRBJ1-1; a weak D match, TRBD1 (5 bases). Germline V CDR1 and CDR2: LNHDA, SQIVND (reference sequence). This CDR3 region has 13 residues. The ends were cut back, 6 bases at V and 2 bases at J, with 10 bases in the middle. The CDR3 coding sequence is TGTGCCAGTAGCTACCAGGGAAACACTGAAGCTTTCTTT. Translated: CASSYQGNTEAFF.

This clonotype was picked up a small number of times. The rearrangement links TRBV28 to TRBJ2-5; the D gene is possibly TRBD1 (5 bases). This CDR3 comprises 16 residues. Per the germline V gene, CDR1 is MDHEN and CDR2 is SYDVKM. V dropped 3 bases and J dropped 5 bases, with 19 bases sitting between them. The CDR3 protein is CASSFFYSAGRETQYF. The DNA of the CDR3 is TGTGCCAGCAGTTTTTTCTACTCAGCAGGGCGGGAGACCCAGTACTTC.

This clonotype was detected a few times. V and J are TRBV12-5 and TRBJ1-6, with D possibly TRBD1 on 5 matching bases. V was clipped by 5 bases and J by 6 bases, with 11 bases between them. Germline CDR1 and CDR2: LGHNT and FRNRAP. CDR3 size: 14 residues. CDR3 nucleotides: TGTGCTAGTGGTGGCTGGGACTTTAATTCACCCCTCCACTTT. Its translation: CASGGWDFNSPLHF.

This clonotype came up a few times. This chain uses TRBV12-3 or TRBV12-4 with TRBJ2-5; 7 bases are a match to TRBD1. After removal of 1 base from V and 3 bases from J, the junction contained 2 bases not matched to a gene. The CDR3 sequence is 14 residues long. Written as DNA, the CDR3 is TGTGCCAGCAGTTTAGGGACAGGAGAAGAGACCCAGTACTTC. Encoded protein: CASSLGTGEETQYF.

The chain joins TRBV6-5 to TRBJ2-7, with D possibly being TRBD1 or TRBD2 (5 bases each). There are 17 residues in the CDR3. V lost 7 bases and J lost 5, with 27 bases in between. CDR1 is MNHEY and CDR2 is SVGAGI in the germline V gene. As DNA, the CDR3 is TGTGCCAGCAACGGGAAGCAATCCGGGACGCTCCTAGACGAGCAGTACTTC. Amino acids: CASNGKQSGTLLDEQYF.

V and J are TRBV11-1 and TRBJ1-4, with TRBD1 identical over 10 bases. The CDR3 totals 18 residues. Trimming removed 4 bases from V and 7 bases from J; junction bases left unmatched: 15. Germline V gene sequence: CDR1 SGHAT, CDR2 FQDESV (reference sequence). The CDR3 DNA reads as TGTGCCAGCAGCTCGGGACAGGGGCTTTCAAGAGTGGCTGAAAAACTGTTTTTT. Residues: CASSSGQGLSRVAEKLFF.

A few counts support this clonotype. The chain couples TRBV27 to TRBJ2-7, with 8 bases lining up with TRBD2. V was pared by 2 bases and J by 5 bases, with 8 bases of the junction left unmatched. Germline V gene lookup returns CDR1 MNHEY and CDR2 SMNVEV (reference sequence). This CDR3 is built from 15 residues. Here the CDR3 DNA reads TGTGCCAGCAGTTTAGTTAGGACTAGCATCCACGAGCAGTACTTC. Translating it yields CASSLVRTSIHEQYF.

Ten or more counts support this clonotype. The chain is built from TRBV14 and TRBJ2-1; 15 positions agree with TRBD2. Trimming removed 1 base from V and 8 bases from J; junction bases left unmatched: 9. In germline, CDR1 is SGHDN, CDR2 FVKESK. The CDR3 has 18 amino acids. The CDR3 DNA follows: TGTGCCAGCAGCCAAGTGCCTCGGACTAGCGGGGGGGCACATGAGCAGTTCTTC. This sequence encodes CASSQVPRTSGGAHEQFF.

This chain links TRBV4-1 with TRBJ2-5; D possibly corresponds to TRBD2 (6 bases). Trimming left V 0 bases short and J 6 bases short, with 20 bases between. The CDR3 consists of 17 residues. CDR1 and CDR2 from the germline V gene are MGHRA and YSYEKL. The CDR3 DNA follows: TGCGCCAGCAGCCAAGATCTCCCGCGGGCGGGGCGACAGACCCAGTACTTC. This sequence encodes CASSQDLPRAGRQTQYF.

The rearrangement links TRBV7-9 to TRBJ2-7; D call uncertain. CDR3 length: 11 amino acids. The V and J ends lost 8 bases and 2 bases respectively, with 7 bases between them. CDR1 is SEHNR, CDR2 FQNEAQ, per germline (reference sequence). In DNA, the CDR3 is TGTGCCAGCGCCCAAACCTACGAGCAGTACTTC. It yields the protein CASAQTYEQYF.

A few counts support this clonotype. V gene TRBV4-1 combines with J gene TRBJ2-2, with 9 bases lining up with TRBD1. CDR1 is MGHRA, CDR2 YSYEKL, per germline. This CDR3 spans 17 amino acids. V was pared by 3 bases and J by 4 bases, with 9 bases of the junction left unmatched. The CDR3 loop reads CASSHGVGQGPTGELFF. The CDR3 DNA is TGCGCCAGCAGCCATGGGGTAGGACAGGGGCCCACCGGGGAGCTGTTTTTT.